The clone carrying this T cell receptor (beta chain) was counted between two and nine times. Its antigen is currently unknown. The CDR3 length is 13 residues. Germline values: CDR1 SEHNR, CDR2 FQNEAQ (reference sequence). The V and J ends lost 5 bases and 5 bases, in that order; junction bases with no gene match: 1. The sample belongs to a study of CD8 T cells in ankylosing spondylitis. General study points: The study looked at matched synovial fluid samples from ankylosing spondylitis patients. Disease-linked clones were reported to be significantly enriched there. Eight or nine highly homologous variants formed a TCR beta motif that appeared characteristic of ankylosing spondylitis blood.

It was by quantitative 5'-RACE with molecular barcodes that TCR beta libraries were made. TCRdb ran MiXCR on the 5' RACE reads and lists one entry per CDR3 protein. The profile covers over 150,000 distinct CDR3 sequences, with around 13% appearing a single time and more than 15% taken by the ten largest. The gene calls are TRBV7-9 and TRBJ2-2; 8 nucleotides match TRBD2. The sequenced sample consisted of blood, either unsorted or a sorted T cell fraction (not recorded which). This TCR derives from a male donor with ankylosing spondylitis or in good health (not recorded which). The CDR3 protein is CASSPGGTGELFF. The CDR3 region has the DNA TGTGCCAGCAGCCCGGGGGGGACCGGGGAGCTGTTTTTT.